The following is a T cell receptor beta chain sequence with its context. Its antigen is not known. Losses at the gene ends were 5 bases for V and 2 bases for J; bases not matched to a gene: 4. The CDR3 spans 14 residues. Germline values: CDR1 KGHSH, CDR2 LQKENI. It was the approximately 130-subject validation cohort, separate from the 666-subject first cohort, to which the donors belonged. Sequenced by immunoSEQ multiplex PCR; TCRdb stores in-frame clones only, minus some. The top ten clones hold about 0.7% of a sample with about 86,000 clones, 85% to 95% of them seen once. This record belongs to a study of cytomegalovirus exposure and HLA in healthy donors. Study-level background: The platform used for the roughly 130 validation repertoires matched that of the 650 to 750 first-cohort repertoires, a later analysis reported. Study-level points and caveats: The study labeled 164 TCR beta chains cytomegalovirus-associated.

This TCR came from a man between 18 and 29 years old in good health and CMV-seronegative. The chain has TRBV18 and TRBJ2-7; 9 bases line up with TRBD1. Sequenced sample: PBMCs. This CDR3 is CASSVDRGPYEQYF. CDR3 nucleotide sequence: TGTGCCAGCTCAGTGGACAGGGGCCCCTACGAGCAGTACTTC.